The clone carrying this T cell receptor beta chain was found a few times. The sample is drawn from a study of early T cells in non-severe SARS-CoV-2 infection. MiXCR, run by TCRdb on the 5' RACE reads, gives a single entry per CDR3 protein. The sample consists of 75,000 to 80,000 distinct CDR3 sequences, around a sixth of them appearing once. Trimming removed 2 bases at V and 4 bases at J, with 12 bases between. Germline CDR1 reads MNHEY; CDR2 reads SVGEGT. CDR3 size: 15 residues. This receptor was identified in an adult who was a healthcare worker with PCR-confirmed SARS-CoV-2 infection or an uninfected control (not recorded which). The source material was whole blood. The chain recombines TRBV6-2 or TRBV6-3 with TRBJ2-1; weak D call: TRBD2 (6 bases). CDR3 sequence (DNA): TGTGCCAGCAGTTACGGGACTTTAGCTTACAATGAGCAGTTCTTC. The encoded protein is CASSYGTLAYNEQFF.